The 10 T cell receptor beta chains below all came from one sample that was sequenced in a study of cytomegalovirus exposure and HLA in healthy donors. Clones were sequenced by immunoSEQ multiplex PCR, and TCRdb holds only the in-frame ones, with some missing. The table lists about 98,000 clones, about 95% of them singletons. The sequenced material came from PBMCs. These receptor sequences come from a young woman in good health and CMV-seronegative.

The chain uses TRBV6-1 and TRBJ2-1; D not resolved. V was shortened by 2 bases and J by 11 bases, with 16 bases between the two germline ends. This CDR3 contains 14 residues. Per the germline V gene, CDR1 is MNHNS and CDR2 is SASEGT. For the CDR3, the DNA is TGTGCCAGCAGTGAACTCCAAGGCCGGGTCAAGCAGTTCTTC. Translated: CASSELQGRVKQFF.

The rearrangement links TRBV19 to TRBJ1-1; the D gene is possibly TRBD1 (5 bases). CDR3 length: 11 residues. V was trimmed by 7 bases and J by 8 bases, leaving 11 bases between them. Germline CDR1 reads LNHDA; CDR2 reads SQIVND (reference sequence). CDR3 in amino acids: CASTQGGEAFF. Written as DNA, the CDR3 is TGTGCCAGTACCCAGGGTGGAGAAGCTTTCTTT.

The chain is built from TRBV10-3 and TRBJ2-7; possible D gene TRBD1, 5 bases. Trimming cost V 10 bases and J 5 bases, with 15 bases left between them. This CDR3 has 12 residues. Germline V gene data show CDR1 as ENHRY and CDR2 as SYGVKD. CDR3 in DNA: TGTGCCACCCGCGGCTCAGGGCACGAGCAGTACTTC. As protein: CATRGSGHEQYF.

The V gene is TRBV27, the J gene TRBJ2-7; 8 bases are a match to TRBD2. The junction had 8 bases not matched to a gene; V was cut back by 4 bases and J by 0 bases. This CDR3 is 16 amino acids long. Germline V gene lookup returns CDR1 MNHEY and CDR2 SMNVEV (reference sequence). This CDR3 is CASSYLAGSSSYEQYF. The CDR3, as DNA: TGTGCCAGCAGTTACCTAGCGGGCTCGAGCTCCTACGAGCAGTACTTC.

The chain combines TRBV27 with TRBJ2-1; D possibly corresponds to TRBD1 (6 bases). The CDR3 runs to 14 residues. Germline V gives CDR1 MNHEY, CDR2 SMNVEV (reference sequence). V was shortened by 5 bases and J by 6 bases, with 14 bases between the two germline ends. The CDR3 protein is CASSSHRDGNEQFF. Written as DNA, the CDR3 is TGTGCCAGCAGTAGCCACAGGGATGGCAATGAGCAGTTCTTC.

This chain links TRBV9 with TRBJ2-1; 7 bases are a match to TRBD2. V was clipped by 0 bases and J by 1 base; unmatched bases: 4. The germline V gene has CDR1 SGDLS and CDR2 YYNGEE. The CDR3 totals 16 residues. The DNA for the CDR3 is TGTGCCAGCAGCGTAGCAAGGGGACTATCCTACAATGAGCAGTTCTTC. This gives the protein CASSVARGLSYNEQFF. Full variable domain (missing parts from reference TRBV9 and TRBJ2-1): DSGVTQTPKHLITATGQRVTLRCSPRSGDLSVYWYQQSLDQGLQFLIQYYNGEERAKGNILERFSAQQFPDLHSELNLSSLELGDSALYFCASSVARGLSYNEQFFGPGTRLTVL.

J is TRBJ2-1 and V is TRBV12-5; TRBD2 aligns across 9 bases. Trimming removed 6 bases from V and 2 bases from J; junction bases left unmatched: 2. CDR3 size: 14 residues. CDR1 is LGHNT and CDR2 is FRNRAP in the germline V gene. This chain's CDR3 is CASGRLAAYNEQFF. The DNA of the CDR3 is TGTGCTAGTGGCCGACTAGCGGCCTACAATGAGCAGTTCTTC.

This rearrangement joins TRBV5-1 to TRBJ2-5, with D tentatively TRBD2 (5 bases). The CDR3 extends over 14 amino acids. Between the trimmed V and J ends, which lost 5 bases and 4 bases, there was a span of 15 bases. Germline V gene lookup returns CDR1 SGHRS and CDR2 YFSETQ. CDR3 residues: CASSSLVGRETQYF. The CDR3 coding sequence is TGCGCCAGCAGTTCTCTAGTGGGGAGAGAGACCCAGTACTTC.

The V and J genes are TRBV7-2 and TRBJ2-3; D possibly corresponds to TRBD2 (5 bases). V lost 5 bases, J lost 2 bases, and 14 bases lay in between. Germline-derived CDR1 and CDR2 are SGHTA and FQGNSA. CDR3 size: 15 residues. CDR3 loop: CASSADFSDTDTQYF. The DNA for the CDR3 is TGTGCCAGCAGCGCGGACTTTTCCGACACAGATACGCAGTATTTT.

The V gene is TRBV11-3, the J gene TRBJ2-3; TRBD2 matches 8 bases. With V trimmed by 3 bases and J by 2 bases, 10 bases remained unmatched. The CDR3 contains 17 residues. CDR1 is SGHNT and CDR2 is YENEEA in the germline V gene. In nucleotides, the CDR3 is TGTGCCAGCAGCTTCTCAAGCGGGGGCCCTATCACAGATACGCAGTATTTT. Translating gives CASSFSSGGPITDTQYF.